The T cell receptor beta chain under discussion was sequenced for a study of STAT5B mutations in CD4+ large granular lymphocyte leukemia. Background on the study: Among healthy donors, a particular HLA allele went with more CDR3 'QG' motifs.

This clone occurred a few times. In the original analysis: A productive frequency of 2.59 x 10-5 was the lowest detectable. Only in-frame clones appear in the TCRdb table, and some are missing; sequencing was by immunoSEQ multiplex PCR. V and J calls and clone size are given by that table; D and trimming were obtained from the DNA. The sample contains more than 30,000 clones, approximately 88% of which appear only once. The V gene end was trimmed by 6 bases and the J gene end by 2 bases; junction bases not matched to a gene: 8. Germline V gene sequence: CDR1 MNHNS, CDR2 SASEGT. This CDR3 is 15 amino acids long.

The TCR sequence derives from a human donor in good health. V and J are TRBV6-1 and TRBJ2-5; 8 positions match TRBD2. Specimen: CD4+ T cells from blood buffy coats. CDR3 protein: CASRDAGLGQETQYF. The CDR3 region has the DNA TGTGCCAGCAGAGACGCGGGACTAGGACAAGAGACCCAGTACTTC.